The following is a TCR beta chain sequence with its context. This clonotype showed up many times. Its target antigen remains unknown. The input lacks base qualities; no much larger clone sits a single base away. This sample is part of a study of T cell repertoires in cytomegalovirus infection (dated by TCRdb to between 2018 and 2021). Regarding the complete study: Donor HLA type was relevant to the analysis, as public TCR beta signatures indicated carriage of CMV infection together with the matching HLA type. On the study overall, not on this receptor specifically: In the ex vivo response, HLA-C-restricted CMV-specific TCR beta clonotypes were dominant, and in two of eight donors the single most frequent clonotype came from this HLA-C-restricted group. In both this cohort and an independent roughly 350-donor cohort, the cumulative frequency of public TCR beta family members distinguished carriers of CMV infection plus the relevant HLA type.

Sequenced on an Illumina HiSeq 1500. The public reads were run again by TCRdb, first through fastp at Q25 and then through MiXCR, and only productive beta chains were kept. CDR3 protein duplicates are merged, each entry listing the most common genes and DNA. The sample table contains hundreds of thousands of distinct CDR3 sequences; only one count was recorded for approximately 40% of them. Together, the top ten hold around 2.8% of the sample. The receptor comes from a human donor in good health (CMV status not recorded). Some clones in this sample may be carry-over from other donors' samples. The sample comprised PBMCs.

The CDR3 loop reads CASSLGGDGNQPQHF. The DNA sequence is TGTGCCAGCAGCTTAGGAGGGGACGGCAATCAGCCCCAGCATTTT. This chain is built from TRBV7-2 and TRBJ1-5; the best D guess is TRBD1, with 5 bases matching. The CDR3 has 15 amino acids, counting the end cysteine and phenylalanine. The retained sequence is limited to the CDR3, 45 bases, with the frame set at the first base. The trim is 1 base for V and 2 bases for J, with a gap of 9 bases between the germline ends. CDR1 is given as SGHTA and CDR2 as FQGNSA, both from the germline V gene.